Shown below are 4 T cell receptor beta chains from a single sample sequenced in a study of blood T cell repertoires in COVID-19. Assay: immunoSEQ multiplex PCR; the TCRdb copy retains only in-frame clones and omits some. The table lists fewer than 30,000 clones, over 75% of them singletons. Sequencing was done on a sample of peripheral blood. These TCRs come from a man between 45 and 60 years old with active or convalescent COVID-19.

CDR3 loop: CASSYAEAFF. DNA for the CDR3: TGTGCCAGCAGTTATGCTGAAGCTTTCTTT. This chain connects TRBV2 to TRBJ1-1; D gene uncertain. The V gene lost 5 bases and the J gene lost 6 bases, with 4 bases spanning the gap. Germline V gives CDR1 SNHLY, CDR2 FYNNEI. The CDR3 extends over 10 amino acids.

The J gene is TRBJ1-4, the V gene TRBV4-1, with TRBD1 matching over 9 bases. With 0 bases clipped from V and 6 bases from J, the junction kept 5 bases outside the gene matches. The CDR3 runs to 16 residues. Per germline, CDR1 MGHRA and CDR2 YSYEKL. CDR3 sequence reads: CASSQDGGTGHEKLFF. CDR3 sequence (DNA): TGCGCCAGCAGCCAAGATGGGGGGACAGGGCATGAAAAACTGTTTTTT.

CDR3 bases: TGTGCCAGCAGTGAATCAGGGGCCGCGATCGCCTACGAGCAGTACTTC. It codes for CASSESGAAIAYEQYF. The chain joins TRBV2 to TRBJ2-7; maybe TRBD1 (6 bases). Germline V gives CDR1 SNHLY, CDR2 FYNNEI. V was clipped by 2 bases and J by 2 bases, with 16 bases between them. The CDR3 is made up of 16 amino acids. Supplemented by reference TRBV2 and TRBJ2-7, the full variable domain reads EPEVTQTPSHQVTQMGQEVILRCVPISNHLYFYWYRQILGQKVEFLVSFYNNEISEKSEIFDDQFSVERPDGSNFTLKIRSTKLEDSAMYFCASSESGAAIAYEQYFGPGTRLTVT.

Regarding this clone: This may come from a read error, since a much larger clone is one base off. The chain recombines TRBV5-1 with TRBJ2-3; TRBD2 agrees at 8 bases. J lost 6 bases, V lost 4 bases, and 7 bases had no gene match. Germline assignment: CDR1 SGHRS and CDR2 YFSETQ. The length of the CDR3 is 14 residues. CDR3 sequence (DNA): TGCGCCAGCAGCCCGGGGGGGCGGGGCGATACGCAGTATTTT. As protein: CASSPGGRGDTQYF.